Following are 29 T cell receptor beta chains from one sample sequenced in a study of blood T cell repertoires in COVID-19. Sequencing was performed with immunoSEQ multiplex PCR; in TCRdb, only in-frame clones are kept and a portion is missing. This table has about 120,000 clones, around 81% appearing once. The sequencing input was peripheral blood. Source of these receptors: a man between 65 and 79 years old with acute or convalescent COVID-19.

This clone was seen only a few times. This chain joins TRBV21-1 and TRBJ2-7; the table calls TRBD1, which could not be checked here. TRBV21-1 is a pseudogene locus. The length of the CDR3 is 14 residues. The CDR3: CARGGQGCSYEQYF. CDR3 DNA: TGTGCCAGGGGGGGACAGGGGTGCTCCTACGAGCAGTACTTC.

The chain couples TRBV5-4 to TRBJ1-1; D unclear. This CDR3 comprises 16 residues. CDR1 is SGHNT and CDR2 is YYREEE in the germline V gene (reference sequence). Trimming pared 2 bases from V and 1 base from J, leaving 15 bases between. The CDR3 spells CASSFSLAAPNTEAFF. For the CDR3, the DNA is TGTGCCAGCAGCTTTAGCCTCGCGGCCCCGAACACTGAAGCTTTCTTT.

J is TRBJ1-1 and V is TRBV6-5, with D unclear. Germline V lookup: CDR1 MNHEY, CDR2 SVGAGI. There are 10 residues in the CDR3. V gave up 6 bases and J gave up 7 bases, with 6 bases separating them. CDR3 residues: CASSVHEAFF. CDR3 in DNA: TGTGCCAGCAGCGTACATGAAGCTTTCTTT.

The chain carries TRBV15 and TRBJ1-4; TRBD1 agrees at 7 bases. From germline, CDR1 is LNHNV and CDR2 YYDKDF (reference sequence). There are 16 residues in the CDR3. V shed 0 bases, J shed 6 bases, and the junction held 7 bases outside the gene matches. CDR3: CATSRDRGWGDEKLFF. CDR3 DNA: TGTGCCACCAGCAGAGACAGGGGGTGGGGGGATGAAAAACTGTTTTTT.

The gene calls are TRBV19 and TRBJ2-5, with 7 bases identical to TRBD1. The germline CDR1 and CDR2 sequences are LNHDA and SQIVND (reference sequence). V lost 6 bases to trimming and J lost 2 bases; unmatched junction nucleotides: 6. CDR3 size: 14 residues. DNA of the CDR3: TGTGCCAGTAGCCGCTCGGGACAGCAAGAGACCCAGTACTTC. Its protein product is CASSRSGQQETQYF. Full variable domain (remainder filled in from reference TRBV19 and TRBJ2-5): DGGITQSPKYLFRKEGQNVTLSCEQNLNHDAMYWYRQDPGQGLRLIYYSQIVNDFQKGDIAEGYSVSREKKESFPLTVTSAQKNPTAFYLCASSRSGQQETQYFGPGTRLLVL.

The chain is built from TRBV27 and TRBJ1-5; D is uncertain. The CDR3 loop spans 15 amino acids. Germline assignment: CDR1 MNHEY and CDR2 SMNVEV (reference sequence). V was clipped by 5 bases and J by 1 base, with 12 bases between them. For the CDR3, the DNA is TGTGCCAGCAGTCCTGAGATCTCAAGCAATCAGCCCCAGCATTTT. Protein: CASSPEISSNQPQHF.

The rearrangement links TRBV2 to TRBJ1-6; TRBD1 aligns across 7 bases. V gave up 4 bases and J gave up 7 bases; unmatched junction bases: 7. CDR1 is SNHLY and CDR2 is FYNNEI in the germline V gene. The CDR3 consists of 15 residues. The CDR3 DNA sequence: TGTGCCAGCAGTGGACAGGGCGTCTCGAATTCACCCCTCCACTTT. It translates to CASSGQGVSNSPLHF.

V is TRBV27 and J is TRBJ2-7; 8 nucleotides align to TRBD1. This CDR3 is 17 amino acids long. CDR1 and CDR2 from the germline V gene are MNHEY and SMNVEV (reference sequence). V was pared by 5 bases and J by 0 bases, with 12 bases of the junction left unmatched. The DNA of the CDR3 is TGTGCCAGCAGTGTACGACAGGGGCGGGCAAGCTCCTACGAGCAGTACTTC. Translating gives CASSVRQGRASSYEQYF.

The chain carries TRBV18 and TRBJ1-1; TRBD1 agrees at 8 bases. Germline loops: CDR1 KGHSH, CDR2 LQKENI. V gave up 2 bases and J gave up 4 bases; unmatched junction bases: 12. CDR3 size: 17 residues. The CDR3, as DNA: TGTGCCAGCTCACCAAAGTTTGTTGGACAGGGATCCACTGAAGCTTTCTTT. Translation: CASSPKFVGQGSTEAFF.

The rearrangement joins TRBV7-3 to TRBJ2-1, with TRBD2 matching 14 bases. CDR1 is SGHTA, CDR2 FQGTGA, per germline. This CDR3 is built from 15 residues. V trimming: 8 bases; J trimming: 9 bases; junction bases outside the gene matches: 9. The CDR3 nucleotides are TGTGCCAGCTCCCGACTAGCGGGGGGGCCCAGTGAGCAGTTCTTC. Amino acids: CASSRLAGGPSEQFF.

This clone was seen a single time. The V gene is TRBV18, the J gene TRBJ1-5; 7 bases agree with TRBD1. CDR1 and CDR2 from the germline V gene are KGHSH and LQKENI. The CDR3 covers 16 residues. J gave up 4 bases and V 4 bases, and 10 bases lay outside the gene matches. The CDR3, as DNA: TGTGCCAGCTCACTTTCGGACAGGAGCCTAAATCAGCCCCAGCATTTT. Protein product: CASSLSDRSLNQPQHF.

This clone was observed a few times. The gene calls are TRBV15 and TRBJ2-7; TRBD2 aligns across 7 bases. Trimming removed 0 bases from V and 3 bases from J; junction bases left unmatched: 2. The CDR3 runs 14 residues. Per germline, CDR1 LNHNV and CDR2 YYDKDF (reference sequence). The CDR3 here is CATSRDGRGYEQYF. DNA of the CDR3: TGTGCCACCAGCAGAGATGGGAGGGGCTACGAGCAGTACTTC. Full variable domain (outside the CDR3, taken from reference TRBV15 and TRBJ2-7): DAMVIQNPRYQVTQFGKPVTLSCSQTLNHNVMYWYQQKSSQAPKLLFHYYDKDFNNEADTPDNFQSRRPNTSFCFLDIRSPGLGDTAMYLCATSRDGRGYEQYFGPGTRLTVT.

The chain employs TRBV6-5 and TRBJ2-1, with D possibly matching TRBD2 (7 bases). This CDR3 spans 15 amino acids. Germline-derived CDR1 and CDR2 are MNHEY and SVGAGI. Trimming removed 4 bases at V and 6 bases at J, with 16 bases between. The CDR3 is CASSWVGGGPNEQFF. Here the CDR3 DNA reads TGTGCCAGCAGTTGGGTAGGGGGGGGTCCCAATGAGCAGTTCTTC.

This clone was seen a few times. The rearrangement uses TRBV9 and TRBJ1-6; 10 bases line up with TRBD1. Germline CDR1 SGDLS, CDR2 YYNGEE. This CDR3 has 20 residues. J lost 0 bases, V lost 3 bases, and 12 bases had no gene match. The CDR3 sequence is CASSATGTWTGGSYNSPLHF. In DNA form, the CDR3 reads TGTGCCAGCAGCGCAACCGGGACCTGGACAGGGGGCTCCTATAATTCACCCCTCCACTTT.

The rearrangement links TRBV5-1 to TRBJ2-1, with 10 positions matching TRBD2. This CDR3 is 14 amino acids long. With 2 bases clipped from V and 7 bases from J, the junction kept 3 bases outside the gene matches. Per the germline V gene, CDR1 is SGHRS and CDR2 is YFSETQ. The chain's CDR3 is CASSLSGGANEQFF. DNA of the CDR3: TGCGCCAGCAGCTTAAGCGGGGGGGCTAATGAGCAGTTCTTC.

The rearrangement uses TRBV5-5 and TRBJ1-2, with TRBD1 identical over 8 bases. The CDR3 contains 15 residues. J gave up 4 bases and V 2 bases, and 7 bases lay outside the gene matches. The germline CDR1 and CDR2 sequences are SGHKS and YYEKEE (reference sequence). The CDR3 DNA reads TGTGCCAGCAGCTTCCGGGACAGGACGTTCTATGGCTACACCTTC. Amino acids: CASSFRDRTFYGYTF.

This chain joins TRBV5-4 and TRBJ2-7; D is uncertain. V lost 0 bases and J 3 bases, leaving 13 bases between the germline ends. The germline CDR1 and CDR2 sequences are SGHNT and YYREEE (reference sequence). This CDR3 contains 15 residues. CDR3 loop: CASSLESWADYEQYF. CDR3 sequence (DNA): TGTGCCAGCAGCTTGGAGTCGTGGGCAGACTACGAGCAGTACTTC. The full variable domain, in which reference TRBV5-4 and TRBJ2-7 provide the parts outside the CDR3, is ETGVTQSPTHLIKTRGQQVTLRCSSQSGHNTVSWYQQALGQGPQFIFQYYREEENGRGNFPPRFSGLQFPNYSSELNVNALELDDSALYLCASSLESWADYEQYFGPGTRLTVT.

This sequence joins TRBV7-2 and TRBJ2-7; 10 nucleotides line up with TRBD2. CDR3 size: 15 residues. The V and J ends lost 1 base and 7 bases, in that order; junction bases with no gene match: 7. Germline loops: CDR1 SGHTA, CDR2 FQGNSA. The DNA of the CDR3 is TGTGCCAGCAGCTTAGTGATAGCGGGGGGCGGGGAGCAGTACTTC. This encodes CASSLVIAGGGEQYF.

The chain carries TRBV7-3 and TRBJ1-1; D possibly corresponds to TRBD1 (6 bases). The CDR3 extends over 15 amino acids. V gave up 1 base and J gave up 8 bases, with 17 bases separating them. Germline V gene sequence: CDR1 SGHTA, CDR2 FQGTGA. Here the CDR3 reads CASSLRGPGTMEAFF. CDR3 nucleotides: TGTGCCAGCAGCTTAAGGGGCCCCGGGACAATGGAAGCTTTCTTT.

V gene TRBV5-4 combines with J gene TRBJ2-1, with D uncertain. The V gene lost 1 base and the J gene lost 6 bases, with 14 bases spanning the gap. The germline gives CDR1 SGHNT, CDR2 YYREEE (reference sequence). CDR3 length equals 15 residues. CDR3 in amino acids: CASSLPGRLGNEQFF. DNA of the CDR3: TGTGCCAGCAGCTTGCCAGGCCGATTGGGCAATGAGCAGTTCTTC.

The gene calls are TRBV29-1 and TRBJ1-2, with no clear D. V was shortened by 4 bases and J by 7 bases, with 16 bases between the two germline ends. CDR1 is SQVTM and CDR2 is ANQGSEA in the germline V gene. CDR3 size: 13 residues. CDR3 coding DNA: TGCAGCGTTGTAGGGCCACGGCGGGGTGGCTACACCTTC. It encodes CSVVGPRRGGYTF.

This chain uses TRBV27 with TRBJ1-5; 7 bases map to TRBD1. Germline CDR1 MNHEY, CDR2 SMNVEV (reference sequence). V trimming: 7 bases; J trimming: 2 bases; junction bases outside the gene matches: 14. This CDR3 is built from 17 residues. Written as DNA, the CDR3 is TGTGCCAGCACTAGGGGGACAGCCCTCTCGGGCAATCAGCCCCAGCATTTT. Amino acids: CASTRGTALSGNQPQHF.

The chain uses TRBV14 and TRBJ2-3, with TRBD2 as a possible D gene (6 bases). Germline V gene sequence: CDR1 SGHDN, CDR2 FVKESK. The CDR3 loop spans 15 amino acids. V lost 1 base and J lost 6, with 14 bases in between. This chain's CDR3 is CASSQVVGAGDTQYF. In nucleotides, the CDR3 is TGTGCCAGCAGCCAAGTAGTAGGGGCGGGGGATACGCAGTATTTT. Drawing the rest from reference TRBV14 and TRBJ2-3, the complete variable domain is EAGVTQFPSHSVIEKGQTVTLRCDPISGHDNLYWYRRVMGKEIKFLLHFVKESKQDESGMPNNRFLAERTGGTYSTLKVQPAELEDSGVYFCASSQVVGAGDTQYFGPGTRLTVL.

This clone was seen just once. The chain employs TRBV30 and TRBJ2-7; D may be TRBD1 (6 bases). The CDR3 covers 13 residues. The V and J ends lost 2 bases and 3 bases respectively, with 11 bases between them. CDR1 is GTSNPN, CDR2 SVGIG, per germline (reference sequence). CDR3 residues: CAWSSKQGYEQYF. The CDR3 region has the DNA TGTGCCTGGAGTTCTAAACAGGGCTACGAGCAGTACTTC.

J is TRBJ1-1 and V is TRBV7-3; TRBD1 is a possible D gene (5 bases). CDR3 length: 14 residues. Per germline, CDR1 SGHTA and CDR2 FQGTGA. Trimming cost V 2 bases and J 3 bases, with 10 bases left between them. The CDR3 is CASSLFGGDTEAFF. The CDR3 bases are TGTGCCAGCAGCTTATTTGGGGGGGACACTGAAGCTTTCTTT.

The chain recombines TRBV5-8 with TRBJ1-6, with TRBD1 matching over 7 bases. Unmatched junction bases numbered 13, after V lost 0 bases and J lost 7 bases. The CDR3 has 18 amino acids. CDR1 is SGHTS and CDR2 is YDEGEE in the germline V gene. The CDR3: CASSLATRQGSPNSPLHF. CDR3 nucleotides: TGTGCCAGCAGCTTGGCAACTCGACAGGGATCTCCGAATTCACCCCTCCACTTT.

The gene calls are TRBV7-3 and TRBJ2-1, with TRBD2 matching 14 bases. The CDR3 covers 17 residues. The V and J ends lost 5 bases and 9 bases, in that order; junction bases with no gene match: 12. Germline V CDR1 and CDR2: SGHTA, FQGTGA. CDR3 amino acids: CASSPRLAGGPGVEQFF. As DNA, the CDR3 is TGTGCCAGCAGCCCCCGACTAGCGGGGGGGCCGGGTGTTGAGCAGTTCTTC. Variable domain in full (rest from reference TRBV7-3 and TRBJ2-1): GAGVSQTPSNKVTEKGKYVELRCDPISGHTALYWYRQSLGQGPEFLIYFQGTGAADDSGLPNDRFFAVRPEGSVSTLKIQRTERGDSAVYLCASSPRLAGGPGVEQFFGPGTRLTVL.

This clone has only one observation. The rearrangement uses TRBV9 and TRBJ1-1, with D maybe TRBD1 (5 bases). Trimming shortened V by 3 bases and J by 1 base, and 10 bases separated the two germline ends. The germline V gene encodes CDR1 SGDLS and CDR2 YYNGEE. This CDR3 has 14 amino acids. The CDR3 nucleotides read TGTGCCAGCAGCGCCCAGGGTCAGAACACTGAAGCTTTCTTT. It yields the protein CASSAQGQNTEAFF.

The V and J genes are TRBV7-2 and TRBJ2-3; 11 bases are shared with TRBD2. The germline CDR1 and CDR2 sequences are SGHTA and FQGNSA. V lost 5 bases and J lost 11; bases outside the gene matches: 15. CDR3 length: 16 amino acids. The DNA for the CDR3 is TGTGCCAGCAGCCCCAGACTAGCGGGGCGCAGTGGGATGCAGTATTTT. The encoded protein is CASSPRLAGRSGMQYF.